These 6 T cell receptor beta chains were all obtained from the same sample, sequenced in a study of circulating and synovial CD4+ cells in juvenile arthritis. Clones were sequenced by immunoSEQ multiplex PCR, and TCRdb holds only the in-frame ones, with some missing. The sample has about 32,000 clones, more than 90% seen once. The specimen was CD4+ T cells from blood. The source is a human donor with juvenile idiopathic arthritis.

The chain has TRBV18 and TRBJ2-3; unclear D gene. From germline, CDR1 is KGHSH and CDR2 LQKENI. This CDR3 is 15 amino acids long. The germline V and J ends were trimmed by 0 bases and 1 base, with 8 bases remaining between them. CDR3 in DNA: TGTGCCAGCTCACCACCTAGCTTAGGCACAGATACGCAGTATTTT. Translated: CASSPPSLGTDTQYF.

The rearrangement links TRBV9 to TRBJ2-5; 9 nucleotides line up with TRBD1. TRBJ2-7 matches the DNA end more closely, so the J call is doubtful. The CDR3 has 16 amino acids. Germline CDR1 and CDR2: SGDLS and YYNGEE. DNA of the CDR3: TGTGCCAGCAGCGGGGGACAGGGTCCCTTCTCCTACGAGCAGTACTTC. Protein product: CASSGGQGPFSYEQYF.

The chain combines TRBV29-1 with TRBJ2-7, with TRBD2 matching over 14 bases. The trim removed 4 bases at V and 7 bases at J, leaving 9 bases unmatched. The CDR3 spans 15 residues. Germline lookup yields CDR1 SQVTM and CDR2 ANQGSEA. The CDR3 DNA reads as TGCAGCGTTGCCGCGGGGACTAGCGGGAGTTGGGAGCAGTACTTC. Translated, it gives CSVAAGTSGSWEQYF.

This chain uses TRBV10-1 with TRBJ1-1; a weak D match, TRBD1 (6 bases). Germline lookup yields CDR1 WNHNN and CDR2 SYGVQD (reference sequence). CDR3 length equals 13 residues. V was clipped by 8 bases and J by 2 bases, with 12 bases between them. In DNA, the CDR3 is TGCGCCAGCGCCTACAGGGAAAACACTGAAGCTTTCTTT. Its protein product is CASAYRENTEAFF.

The rearrangement joins TRBV4-3 to TRBJ2-1; 9 bases are shared with TRBD2. The trim removed 4 bases at V and 6 bases at J, leaving 10 bases unmatched. The germline CDR1 and CDR2 sequences are LGHNA and YSLEER. This CDR3 is built from 16 residues. DNA for the CDR3: TGCGCCAGCAGCCCCAGGGGACTAGCAGCTTTCAATGAGCAGTTCTTC. Its protein product is CASSPRGLAAFNEQFF.

The V gene is TRBV11-2, the J gene TRBJ1-2; 9 bases match TRBD1. The J segment lost 2 bases and the V segment lost 4 bases, leaving 11 bases of the junction unmatched. Germline V gene sequence: CDR1 SGHAT, CDR2 FQNNGV. The CDR3 loop spans 17 amino acids. CDR3 sequence (DNA): TGTGCCAGCAGCTCCCGGGACAGGGAGGGTCCGAACTATGGCTACACCTTC. It encodes CASSSRDREGPNYGYTF.